Shown below are 14 T cell receptor beta chains from a single sample sequenced in a study of blood T cell repertoires in COVID-19 (dated by TCRdb to 2020 to 2022). Receptor libraries were prepared by the immunoSEQ multiplex PCR assay. The immuneACCESS repertoire file appears here via TCRdb, limited to in-frame rearrangements. These files lack a portion of the clones; in checked studies, under half of the deficit traces to unresolved V genes, and the cause of the others is not known. This sample comprises 300,000 to 350,000 clones, around 80% of them detected only once. The top ten clones comprise 2.5% to 3% of the sample. The material sequenced was peripheral blood. These receptors were taken from a man aged 25-45 years with active or convalescent COVID-19.

The V gene is TRBV7-9, the J gene TRBJ2-3; D perhaps matches TRBD2 (5 bases). Trimming removed 4 bases from V and 6 bases from J, with 17 bases in between. The CDR3 sequence is 15 residues long. The germline CDR1 and CDR2 sequences are SEHNR and FQNEAQ (reference sequence). CDR3 in amino acids: CASSSIAGRGDTQYF. The CDR3 coding sequence is TGTGCCAGCAGCTCGATCGCGGGTCGAGGTGATACGCAGTATTTT. Filled out from reference TRBV7-9 and TRBJ2-3, the complete variable domain reads DTGVSQNPRHKITKRGQNVTFRCDPISEHNRLYWYRQTLGQGPEFLTYFQNEAQLEKSRLLSDRFSAERPKGSFSTLEIQRTEQGDSAMYLCASSSIAGRGDTQYFGPGTRLTVL.

The V gene is TRBV2, the J gene TRBJ2-5, with TRBD2 identical over 13 bases. V shed 4 bases, J shed 4 bases, and the junction held 3 bases outside the gene matches. The CDR3 sequence is 15 residues long. In germline, CDR1 is SNHLY, CDR2 FYNNEI. CDR3 region: CASSAGTSGTETQYF. The CDR3 DNA sequence: TGTGCCAGCAGTGCCGGGACTAGCGGGACAGAGACCCAGTACTTC.

J is TRBJ1-5 and V is TRBV6-2 or TRBV6-3; TRBD1 matches 7 bases. The CDR3 runs to 13 residues. The V segment lost 5 bases and the J segment 9 bases; nucleotides outside the gene matches: 7. Germline CDR1 is MNHEY and CDR2 is SVGEGT. The CDR3 spells CASSLQGLGPQHF. The CDR3 coding sequence is TGTGCCAGCAGTCTACAGGGGCTGGGGCCCCAGCATTTT.

The V gene is TRBV7-8, the J gene TRBJ2-5, with D maybe TRBD2 (6 bases). V shed 2 bases and J shed 4 bases, with 23 bases lying between them. The germline V gene encodes CDR1 SGHVS and CDR2 FQNEAQ. This CDR3 contains 18 residues. CDR3 in amino acids: CASSLIGSGGMLGETQYF. CDR3 sequence (DNA): TGTGCCAGCAGCTTAATTGGGTCGGGCGGGATGTTGGGAGAGACCCAGTACTTC.

This clone appeared a single time. This chain uses TRBV9 with TRBJ2-7, with a weak D call TRBD2 (6 bases). The CDR3 loop spans 15 amino acids. Germline assignment: CDR1 SGDLS and CDR2 YYNGEE. Trimming took off 0 bases at V and 1 base at J, with 11 bases between the two ends. CDR3 nucleotide sequence: TGTGCCAGCAGCGTAGAAGGGACTGGATCCTACGAGCAGTACTTC. Its protein product is CASSVEGTGSYEQYF.

The gene calls are TRBV3-1 (or the pseudogene TRBV3-2) and TRBJ2-7, with 9 bases fitting TRBD1. Germline V gene data show CDR1 as LGHDT and CDR2 as YNNKEL (reference sequence). This CDR3 is 14 amino acids long. J lost 5 bases, V lost 4 bases, and 6 bases had no gene match. CDR3 residues: CASSLRDRVHEQYF. The CDR3 DNA sequence: TGTGCCAGCAGCCTCCGGGACAGGGTCCACGAGCAGTACTTC.

This clone was counted a single time. The chain employs TRBV4-3 and TRBJ1-2; 10 nucleotides match TRBD1. CDR3 length: 15 residues. Trimming took 4 bases from V and 4 from J; bases not matched to a gene: 6. CDR1 and CDR2 from the germline V gene are LGHNA and YSLEER. CDR3 loop: CASSLTGTGAYGYTF. CDR3 sequence (DNA): TGCGCCAGCAGCCTAACCGGGACAGGGGCCTATGGCTACACCTTC.

This rearrangement joins TRBV11-2 to TRBJ2-1; 9 bases agree with TRBD1. Trimming removed 4 bases from V and 6 bases from J; junction bases left unmatched: 7. Germline V gene data show CDR1 as SGHAT and CDR2 as FQNNGV. The CDR3 runs to 15 residues. In DNA form, the CDR3 reads TGTGCCAGCAGCTGGGGGACAGGGCTAGGCAATGAGCAGTTCTTC. This translates into CASSWGTGLGNEQFF.

This chain links TRBV5-1 with TRBJ2-3; the match to TRBD2 covers 8 bases. Per germline, CDR1 SGHRS and CDR2 YFSETQ. The CDR3 runs 16 residues. V shed 3 bases and J 2 bases; nucleotides not matched to a gene: 8. The CDR3 region has the DNA TGCGCCAGCAGCTCGGCGGGAGGTGGGTCCACAGATACGCAGTATTTT. Its protein product is CASSSAGGGSTDTQYF.

This clone appeared a single time. The chain has TRBV9 and TRBJ2-5; 7 bases match TRBD2. The CDR3 is 14 residues long. V lost 7 bases, J lost 5 bases, and 11 bases stayed unmatched. Germline V lookup: CDR1 SGDLS, CDR2 YYNGEE. The CDR3 DNA follows: TGTGCCAGCGGCACGGGGGGTAGCTGGGAGACCCAGTACTTC. Protein product: CASGTGGSWETQYF.

CDR3 loop: CASSYSGASNYGYTF. Written as DNA, the CDR3 is TGTGCCAGCAGTTACTCAGGGGCGTCTAACTATGGCTACACCTTC. The V and J genes are TRBV6-5 and TRBJ1-2; possibly TRBD1 for D (5 bases). Trimming left V 0 bases short and J 0 bases short, with 8 bases between. Germline lookup yields CDR1 MNHEY and CDR2 SVGAGI. This CDR3 region has 15 residues.

The chain couples TRBV4-3 to TRBJ2-3; tentative D call: TRBD2 (5 bases). The V gene lost 4 bases and the J gene lost 6 bases, with 17 bases spanning the gap. Germline CDR1 LGHNA, CDR2 YSLEER. The CDR3 runs 15 residues. The CDR3: CASSPGLTNTDTQYF. DNA for the CDR3: TGCGCCAGCAGCCCCGGACTCACCAACACGGATACGCAGTATTTT.

V and J are TRBV5-6 and TRBJ1-3; 9 bases match TRBD1. The CDR3 has 15 residues. From germline, CDR1 is SGHDT and CDR2 YYEEEE. Trimming at V came to 3 bases and at J to 4 bases, leaving 5 bases not matched to a gene. CDR3 region: CASSSGTGPGNTIYF. The CDR3 DNA follows: TGTGCCAGCAGCTCCGGGACAGGGCCCGGAAACACCATATATTTT.

This chain uses TRBV19 with TRBJ1-2, with 9 bases matching TRBD1. This CDR3 comprises 14 residues. Germline V CDR1 and CDR2: LNHDA, SQIVND (reference sequence). The J segment lost 4 bases and the V segment lost 8 bases, leaving 8 bases of the junction unmatched. For the CDR3, the DNA is TGTGCCAGTTCGGGACAGGGACTCTTCTATGGCTACACCTTC. This sequence encodes CASSGQGLFYGYTF.